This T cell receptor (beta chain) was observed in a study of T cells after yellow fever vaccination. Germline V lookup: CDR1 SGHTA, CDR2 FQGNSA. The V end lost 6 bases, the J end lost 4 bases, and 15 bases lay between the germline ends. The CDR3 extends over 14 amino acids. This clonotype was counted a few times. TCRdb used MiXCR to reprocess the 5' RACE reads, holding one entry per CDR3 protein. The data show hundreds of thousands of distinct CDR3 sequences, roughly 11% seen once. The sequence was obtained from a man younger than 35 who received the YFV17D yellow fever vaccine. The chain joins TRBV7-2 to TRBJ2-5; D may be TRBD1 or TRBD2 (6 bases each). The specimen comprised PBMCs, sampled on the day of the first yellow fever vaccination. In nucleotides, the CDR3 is TGTGCCAGCAGTCACGTCGGGGGCCCAGAGACCCAGTACTTC. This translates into CASSHVGGPETQYF.